This T cell receptor beta chain originates from a study of early T cells in non-severe SARS-CoV-2 infection. Looking at the study overall: Sequencing was performed on bulk RNA from unsorted whole blood, leaving chains unpaired.

As part of library construction, unique molecular identifiers were attached to individual cDNA molecules. TCRdb reprocessed the 5' RACE reads via MiXCR and lists one record per CDR3 protein. The data contain around 55,000 distinct CDR3 sequences, 6.5% to 7.5% of them singletons. This clonotype was seen ten or more times. Its antigen is undetermined. The germline gives CDR1 LNHDA, CDR2 SQIVND (reference sequence). The germline V and J ends were trimmed by 5 bases and 0 bases, with 11 bases remaining between them. CDR3 length: 16 amino acids. Study-wide points: In VDJdb matching, anti-spike CD8 responses were favored while private and CD4 specificities went missing.

V gene TRBV19 combines with J gene TRBJ2-6, with D perhaps TRBD1 (6 bases). The sequencing used whole blood, collected at baseline. The clonotype was recovered from an adult who was a healthcare worker with PCR-confirmed SARS-CoV-2 infection or an uninfected control (not recorded which). DNA of the CDR3: TGTGCCAGTAGTCTCGGGACAACCTCTGGGGCCAACGTCCTGACTTTC. Its protein is CASSLGTTSGANVLTF.